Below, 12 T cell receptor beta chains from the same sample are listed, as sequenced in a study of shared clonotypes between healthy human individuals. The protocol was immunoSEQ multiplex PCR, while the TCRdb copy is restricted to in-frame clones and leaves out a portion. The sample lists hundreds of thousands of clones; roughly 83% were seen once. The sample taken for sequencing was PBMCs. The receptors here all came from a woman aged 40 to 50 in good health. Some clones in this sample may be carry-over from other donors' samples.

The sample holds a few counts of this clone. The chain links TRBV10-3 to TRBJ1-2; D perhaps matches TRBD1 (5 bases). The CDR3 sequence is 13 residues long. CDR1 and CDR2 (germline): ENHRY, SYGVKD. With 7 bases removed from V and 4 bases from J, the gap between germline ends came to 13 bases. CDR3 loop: CAITREGPYGYTF. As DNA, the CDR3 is TGTGCCATCACTCGGGAGGGGCCCTATGGCTACACCTTC.

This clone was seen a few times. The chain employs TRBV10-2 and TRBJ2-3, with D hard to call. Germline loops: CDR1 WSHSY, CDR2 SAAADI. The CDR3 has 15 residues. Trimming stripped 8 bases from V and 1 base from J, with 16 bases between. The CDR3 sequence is CASGPGFRGTDTQYF. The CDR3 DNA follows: TGCGCCAGCGGGCCGGGCTTTAGGGGCACAGATACGCAGTATTTT.

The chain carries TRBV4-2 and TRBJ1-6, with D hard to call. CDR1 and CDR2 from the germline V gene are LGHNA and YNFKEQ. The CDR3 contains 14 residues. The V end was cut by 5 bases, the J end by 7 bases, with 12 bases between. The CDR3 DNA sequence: TGTGCCAGCAGCAATACTCAACAGAATTCACCCCTCCACTTT. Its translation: CASSNTQQNSPLHF.

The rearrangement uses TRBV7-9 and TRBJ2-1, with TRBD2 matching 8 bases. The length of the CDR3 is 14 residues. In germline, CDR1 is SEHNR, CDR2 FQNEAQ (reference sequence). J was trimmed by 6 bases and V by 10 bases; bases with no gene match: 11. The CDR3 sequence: CANSKAGAGNEQFF. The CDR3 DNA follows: TGTGCCAACTCGAAAGCGGGAGCTGGCAATGAGCAGTTCTTC. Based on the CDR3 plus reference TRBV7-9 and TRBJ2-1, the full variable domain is DTGVSQNPRHKITKRGQNVTFRCDPISEHNRLYWYRQTLGQGPEFLTYFQNEAQLEKSRLLSDRFSAERPKGSFSTLEIQRTEQGDSAMYLCANSKAGAGNEQFFGPGTRLTVL.

The CDR3 here is CASSLVAGGQDTQYF. The CDR3 DNA reads as TGTGCCAGCAGCTTAGTAGCGGGAGGGCAGGATACGCAGTATTTT. The V call is TRBV7-6, the J call TRBJ2-3, with 11 bases identical to TRBD2. Trimming at V came to 1 base and at J to 6 bases, leaving 3 bases not matched to a gene. Germline CDR1 and CDR2: SGHVS and FNYEAQ. The CDR3 has 15 amino acids.

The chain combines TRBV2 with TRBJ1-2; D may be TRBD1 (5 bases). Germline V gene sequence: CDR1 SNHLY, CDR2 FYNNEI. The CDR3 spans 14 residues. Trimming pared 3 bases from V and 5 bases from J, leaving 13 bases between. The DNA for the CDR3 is TGTGCCAGCAGTGAGTTTGGCAGGGAATATGGCTACACCTTC. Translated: CASSEFGREYGYTF.

The CDR3 loop reads CASSWNTEAFF. The DNA of the CDR3 is TGCGCCAGCAGCTGGAACACTGAAGCTTTCTTT. The chain employs TRBV5-1 and TRBJ1-1, with no clear D. The CDR3 has 11 residues. Trimming took off 3 bases at V and 1 base at J, with 1 base between the two ends. From germline, CDR1 is SGHRS and CDR2 YFSETQ.

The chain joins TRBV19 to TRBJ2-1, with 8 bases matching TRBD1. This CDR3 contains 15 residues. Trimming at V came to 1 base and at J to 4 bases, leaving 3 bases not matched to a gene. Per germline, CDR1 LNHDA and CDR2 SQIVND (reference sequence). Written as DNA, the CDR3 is TGTGCCAGTAGTATAGTGGGACAGGAGTACAATGAGCAGTTCTTC. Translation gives CASSIVGQEYNEQFF.

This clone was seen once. The CDR3 region has the DNA TGTGCCAGCAGTGAAGCCGACAGGGGTGAGACCCAGTACTTC. This encodes CASSEADRGETQYF. The chain carries TRBV6-1 and TRBJ2-5, with 8 bases aligning to TRBD1. V lost 0 bases to trimming and J lost 5 bases; unmatched junction nucleotides: 2. Germline V gene lookup returns CDR1 MNHNS and CDR2 SASEGT. The CDR3 contains 14 residues.

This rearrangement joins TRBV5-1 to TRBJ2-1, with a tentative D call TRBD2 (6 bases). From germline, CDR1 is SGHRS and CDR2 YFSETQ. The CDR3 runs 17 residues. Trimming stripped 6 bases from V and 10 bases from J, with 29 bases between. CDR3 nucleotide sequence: TGCGCCAGCACCCCGCAGATGGGGCCGGGTGGCGGGACCGAGCAGTTCTTC. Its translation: CASTPQMGPGGGTEQFF.

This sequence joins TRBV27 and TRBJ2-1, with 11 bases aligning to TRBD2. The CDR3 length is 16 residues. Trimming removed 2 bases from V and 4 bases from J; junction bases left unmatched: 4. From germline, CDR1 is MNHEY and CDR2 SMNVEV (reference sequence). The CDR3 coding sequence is TGTGCCAGCAGTTTAAGGGGGACTAGCGGATACAATGAGCAGTTCTTC. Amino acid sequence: CASSLRGTSGYNEQFF.

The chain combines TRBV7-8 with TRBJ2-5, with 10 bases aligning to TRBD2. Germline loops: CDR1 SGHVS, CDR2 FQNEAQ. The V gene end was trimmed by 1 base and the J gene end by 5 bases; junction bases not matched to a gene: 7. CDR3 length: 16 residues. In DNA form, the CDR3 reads TGTGCCAGCAGCTTAGTCATAGCGGGAGGACGGGAGACCCAGTACTTC. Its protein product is CASSLVIAGGRETQYF.